The 12 T cell receptor beta chains below all came from one sample that was sequenced in a study of cytomegalovirus exposure and HLA in healthy donors. The PCR was carried out with 60 Vbeta primers and 13 Jbeta primers. Here immunoSEQ multiplex PCR was the method, and the copy in TCRdb shows in-frame clones only, minus some. Among roughly 88,000 clones listed, around 70% were seen once. Sequencing was done on a sample of PBMCs. The receptors stem from a man aged 50 or older in good health and CMV-seronegative.

The chain employs TRBV6-6 and TRBJ2-5, with D unresolved. Germline V gives CDR1 MNHNY, CDR2 SVGAGI (reference sequence). Trimming removed 3 bases at V and 7 bases at J, with 12 bases between. The CDR3 is made up of 13 amino acids. CDR3 DNA: TGTGCCAGCAGTTATGCGCTAGTTGGGACCCAGTACTTC. This codes for CASSYALVGTQYF.

The gene calls are TRBV28 and TRBJ1-2; D may be TRBD1 (5 bases). This CDR3 is built from 14 residues. Per germline, CDR1 MDHEN and CDR2 SYDVKM. Trimming removed 4 bases at V and 5 bases at J, with 14 bases between. CDR3 sequence (DNA): TGTGCCAGCAGTTCGACTGCGGGGCCTTATGGCTACACCTTC. Translation: CASSSTAGPYGYTF.

The DNA of the CDR3 is TGCGCCAGCAGTCCCCCGGCAGCGAGCTCCTATAATTCACCCCTCCACTTT. Its protein is CASSPPAASSYNSPLHF. V is TRBV23-1 and J is TRBJ1-6; no reliable D call. TRBV23-1 is an open reading frame, and its role is uncertain. The CDR3 spans 17 residues. V lost 4 bases and J 0 bases, leaving 13 bases between the germline ends.

The chain recombines TRBV5-1 with TRBJ1-4; D call uncertain. The germline V gene encodes CDR1 SGHRS and CDR2 YFSETQ. CDR3 length: 17 amino acids. V was clipped by 0 bases and J by 4 bases, with 16 bases between them. The CDR3 spells CASSLEGPGGGNEKLFF. For the CDR3, the DNA is TGCGCCAGCAGCTTGGAGGGCCCAGGAGGTGGTAATGAAAAACTGTTTTTT.

V usage is TRBV10-3 and J usage is TRBJ2-2, with D possibly TRBD2 on 7 matching bases. The CDR3 has 17 amino acids. V was pared by 0 bases and J by 5 bases, with 16 bases between. CDR1 ENHRY and CDR2 SYGVKD come from the germline V gene. CDR3 DNA: TGTGCCATCAGTGAGTCGGTGAGGGGGGGCCGTACCGGGGAGCTGTTTTTT. It translates to CAISESVRGGRTGELFF.

CDR3: CSVYRRAGGDNEQFF. CDR3 nucleotide sequence: TGCAGCGTTTATCGTCGGGCTGGGGGGGACAATGAGCAGTTCTTC. The chain uses TRBV29-1 and TRBJ2-1, with 7 bases that match TRBD2. This CDR3 comprises 15 residues. V trimming: 5 bases; J trimming: 5 bases; junction bases outside the gene matches: 12. Germline values: CDR1 SQVTM, CDR2 ANQGSEA.

This clone was counted a few times. This chain joins TRBV19 and TRBJ1-6; 8 bases match TRBD1. In germline, CDR1 is LNHDA, CDR2 SQIVND (reference sequence). This CDR3 region has 15 residues. V gave up 6 bases and J gave up 6 bases; unmatched junction bases: 7. CDR3 DNA sequence: TGTGCCAGTAGACAACAGGGGGTCGGTAATTCACCCCTCCACTTT. Protein sequence: CASRQQGVGNSPLHF. The variable domain in full, with the rest retrieved from reference TRBV19 and TRBJ1-6, is DGGITQSPKYLFRKEGQNVTLSCEQNLNHDAMYWYRQDPGQGLRLIYYSQIVNDFQKGDIAEGYSVSREKKESFPLTVTSAQKNPTAFYLCASRQQGVGNSPLHFGNGTRLTVT.

The gene calls are TRBV5-8 and TRBJ1-5, with 8 bases identical to TRBD1. The CDR3 consists of 13 residues. CDR1 is SGHTS, CDR2 YDEGEE, per germline. Trimming removed 3 bases from V and 7 bases from J; junction bases left unmatched: 3. The CDR3 sequence is CASSWTGSQPQHF. The CDR3 DNA is TGTGCCAGCAGCTGGACAGGGAGCCAGCCCCAGCATTTT.

The rearrangement uses TRBV6-5 and TRBJ1-2, with D tentatively TRBD1 (6 bases). This CDR3 comprises 14 residues. V shed 4 bases and J shed 2 bases, with 11 bases lying between them. Germline values: CDR1 MNHEY, CDR2 SVGAGI. The CDR3: CASSSYDRNYGYTF. CDR3 DNA: TGTGCCAGCAGTTCCTATGACAGGAACTATGGCTACACCTTC.

The chain joins TRBV7-9 to TRBJ2-7, with a tentative D call TRBD2 (5 bases). The ends were cut back, 4 bases at V and 4 bases at J, with 11 bases in the middle. CDR1 SEHNR and CDR2 FQNEAQ come from the germline V gene (reference sequence). The CDR3 loop spans 13 amino acids. CDR3 sequence (DNA): TGTGCCAGCAGCTCCGGACGGGGATACGAGCAGTACTTC. Protein: CASSSGRGYEQYF.

This chain joins TRBV4-1 and TRBJ1-2; D is perhaps TRBD1 (6 bases). Per germline, CDR1 MGHRA and CDR2 YSYEKL. This CDR3 contains 15 residues. The ends were cut back, 3 bases at V and 0 bases at J, with 11 bases in the middle. CDR3 protein: CASSQAGVTNYGYTF. CDR3 sequence (DNA): TGCGCCAGCAGCCAGGCAGGGGTGACTAACTATGGCTACACCTTC.

The rearrangement links TRBV11-3 to TRBJ2-7; 8 nucleotides agree with TRBD1. Germline V CDR1 and CDR2: SGHNT, YENEEA. The V segment lost 5 bases and the J segment 3 bases; nucleotides outside the gene matches: 6. This CDR3 is 14 amino acids long. The CDR3 sequence is CASSPRDRSYEQYF. CDR3 DNA sequence: TGTGCCAGCAGCCCGCGGGACAGGAGCTACGAGCAGTACTTC. Full variable domain (rest looked up from reference TRBV11-3 and TRBJ2-7): EAGVVQSPRYKIIEKKQPVAFWCNPISGHNTLYWYLQNLGQGPELLIRYENEEAVDDSQLPKDRFSAERLKGVDSTLKIQPAELGDSAVYLCASSPRDRSYEQYFGPGTRLTVT.